The following is a TCR beta chain sequence with its context. What it binds is not known. Libraries were prepared by immunoSEQ multiplex PCR; TCRdb keeps only in-frame clonotypes and omits some of them. Altogether about 130,000 clones are present, approximately 80% being singletons, with the ten largest covering 3.3%. This sample is drawn from a study of cytotoxic CD8 clonotypes in ibrutinib-treated CLL. Study context: The group held some ten relapsed/refractory and around 15 treatment-naive patients, with some 17 IGHV unmutated. The sample average was 255,043 productive templates and tens of thousands of productive rearrangements. Overall study results and limits: Clonality increased at ibrutinib response, then returned toward baseline at progression. Sustained-remission patients were sampled at different times than progressing patients were.

The sequence was collected from a human donor with chronic lymphocytic leukemia. The specimen was PBMCs, collected after 24 months of ibrutinib treatment.

Here the CDR3 reads CASSEPFKSSYEQYF. The CDR3 coding sequence is TGTGCCAGTAGTGAGCCCTTCAAGAGCTCCTACGAGCAGTACTTC. The J gene is TRBJ2-7, the V gene TRBV19, with no clear D. V shed 5 bases and J shed 0 bases, with 14 bases lying between them. This CDR3 comprises 15 residues. Germline V gene data show CDR1 as LNHDA and CDR2 as SQIVND (reference sequence).